The entry below describes one TCR beta chain. This receptor's antigen is unknown. One base away there is no much larger clone; base qualities are not given. The label giving this sample's time point can be read as: before neoadjuvant nivolumab. Patients had been newly diagnosed with stage II-IVA oral cavity squamous cell carcinoma, and no prior systemic or radiation treatment had been given to the patients. The cohort was composed of patients with HPV-negative, locally advanced oral cavity squamous cell carcinoma. Peripheral blood mononuclear cells were analyzed directly, without maintenance or expansion in culture. Samples were obtained from a longitudinal correlative study of a single-arm phase II trial of neoadjuvant nivolumab in oral cavity squamous cell carcinoma. Subject-matched pre- and post-treatment PBMCs and tumors from three responders and three non-responders underwent genomic DNA-based TCRbeta sequencing. Peripheral blood mononuclear cells were collected before nivolumab treatment and were collected again after treatment, at the time of surgery. Genomic DNA was isolated from PBMCs using the Maxwell RSC DNA from Cells kit.

This specimen belongs to a study of neoadjuvant anti-PD-1 for oral cavity cancer (dated by TCRdb to 2020 to 2023). Regarding the study in general: Before undergoing curative-intent surgical resection, most patients got three to four biweekly nivolumab doses at 3 mg/kg. Patients without progression received a fourth nivolumab dose around day 43 and underwent definitive surgical resection on days 50-56. An approximately 32% response rate was observed in the parent correlative cohort, in which about a dozen patients were included. Responders were defined as patients with complete response, partial response or stable disease by RECIST 1.1; non-responders were defined as patients with progression. The research as a whole found: A higher pretreatment blood Treg/Th17 ratio correlated with both higher pretreatment blood TCRbeta clonality and lower post-treatment tumor TCRbeta clonality. Within PBMCs, T cell clonality (Gini index) was significantly higher in non-responders than responders after neoadjuvant nivolumab. The TCR analyses had only three patients in each response group, and the authors called for validation in larger cohorts.

PBMC libraries used mostly 480 ng of input genomic DNA for deep sequencing, with six replicates per sample. The immunoSEQ hsTCRbeta kit was used to prepare TCRbeta libraries, following the manufacturer's instructions. Sequencing of the completed libraries took place using an Illumina NovaSeq 6000 S4 flow cell after they had been pooled to 2.5 to 3.5 nM. On the study's bioinformatics: The immunoSEQ Analyzer was used for raw data preprocessing and quality control. The analysis was limited to productive rearrangements, and each clonotype was defined by a unique CDR3 amino acid sequence. Using the R package tcR, the researchers computed the Gini-Simpson index as their estimate of repertoire clonality. Student's t test was used to compare Gini indices, while Pearson correlation assessed associations with tumor size change. Drawn from immuneACCESS, this table holds only the in-frame rearrangements with V and J called that TCRdb kept. Clones are partly lost; checked studies trace under half to an unresolved V gene and leave the rest unexplained. V, J and clone size reflect that table, while D and trimming were determined from the DNA. In all, the sample holds under 85,000 clones, and approximately 80% of those were seen once. The top ten clonotypes cover around 3.1% of the sample.

CDR1 MNHEY and CDR2 SVGAGI are derived from the germline V gene. Its CDR3 holds 15 amino acids, cysteine through phenylalanine. Only the CDR3 portion is preserved as DNA: 45 bases, with reading frame beginning at the first base. V drops 0 bases and J drops 4 bases, leaving 10 bases in between. Material: PBMCs, obtained before nivolumab (anti-PD-1) treatment. The chain employs TRBV6-5 and TRBJ1-5; the D gene is perhaps TRBD1, on 5 matching bases. The sequence was obtained from a person between 40 and 79 years old with oral cavity squamous cell carcinoma. The nucleotide sequence reads TGTGCCAGCAGTTACTCGGAGGGGCGGAATCAGCCCCAGCATTTT. This encodes CASSYSEGRNQPQHF.